The source of this T cell receptor (beta chain) is a study of OX40 agonist ivuxolimab in advanced cancers. Sequenced by immunoSEQ multiplex PCR; TCRdb stores in-frame clones only, minus some. The top ten clones hold 1.5% to 2% of a sample with more than 80,000 clones, about nine tenths of them seen once. Trimming pared 5 bases from V and 4 bases from J, leaving 8 bases between. This CDR3 is 12 amino acids long. Germline CDR1 is WNHNN and CDR2 is SYGVQD (reference sequence). With respect to this clone: The antigen remains undetermined.

Findings of the study overall: CD4+ T cells averaged fewer expanded clones than CD8+ T cells.

The sequence came from an adult with an advanced solid tumor such as melanoma, head and neck, liver or kidney cancer. The material was CD4+ or CD8+ T cells sorted from blood, obtained in a trial of the OX40 agonist ivuxolimab. The chain uses TRBV10-1 and TRBJ1-1; D is undetermined. CDR3 loop: CASSSPGTEAFF. CDR3 coding DNA: TGCGCCAGCAGTTCCCCCGGCACTGAAGCTTTCTTT.